This T cell receptor beta chain was recovered during a study of T-cell reconstitution after alpha-beta-depleted transplantation in children. Findings and limits, study-wide: The main origin of T-cell counts and diversity one year after transplant was newly produced T cells. Several hundred expanded graft clones reportedly supplied alpha-beta T cells about two months after transplant.

A word on this clonotype: Its antigen remains unidentified. Possible read error: a much larger clone is one base away.

Unique molecular identifiers were built into the TCRbeta library. In TCRdb, the PCR reads were re-called with MiXCR into one record per CDR3 protein. The repertoire holds about 170,000 distinct CDR3 sequences, with around 10% as singletons. The CDR3 has 13 residues. In germline, CDR1 is SEHNR, CDR2 FQNEAQ (reference sequence). The rearrangement joins TRBV7-9 to TRBJ1-2; D might be TRBD1 (6 bases). The specimen was PBMCs, collected before TCRalphabeta/CD19-depleted stem cell transplant. This clonotype originated in a boy between 2 and 15 years old with acute myeloid leukemia, due to receive a stem cell transplant. The CDR3 loop is CASTDRHYYGDTF. In DNA, the CDR3 is TGTGCCAGTACCGACAGGCACTACTATGGCGACACCTTC.